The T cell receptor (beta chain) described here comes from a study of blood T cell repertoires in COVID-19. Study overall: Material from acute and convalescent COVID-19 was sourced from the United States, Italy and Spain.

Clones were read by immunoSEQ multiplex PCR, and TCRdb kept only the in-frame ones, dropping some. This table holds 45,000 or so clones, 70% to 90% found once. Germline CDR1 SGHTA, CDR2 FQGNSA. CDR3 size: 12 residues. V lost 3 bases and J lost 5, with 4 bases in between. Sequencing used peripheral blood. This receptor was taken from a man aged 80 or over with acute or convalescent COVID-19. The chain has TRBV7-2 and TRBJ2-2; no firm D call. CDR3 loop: CASSFSTGELFF. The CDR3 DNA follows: TGTGCCAGCAGCTTTTCGACCGGGGAGCTGTTTTTT.